Presented here are 9 T cell receptor beta chains from one specimen sequenced in a study of beta chain features in type 1 diabetes. Of the isolated RNA, all was reverse transcribed, and so the sequenced material was expressed TCRB transcripts. The method was immunoSEQ multiplex PCR; TCRdb's version includes in-frame clones alone and lacks a portion of them. Of over 700,000 clones in the sample, around a sixth were seen once. Sequencing input: naive CD4+ T cells from blood. These receptors originate from a woman between 18 and 29 years old in good health.

This clone was picked up a small number of times. The chain uses TRBV18 and TRBJ1-2; D uncertain. The CDR3 extends over 15 amino acids. V was trimmed by 4 bases and J by 4 bases, leaving 16 bases between them. Germline lookup yields CDR1 KGHSH and CDR2 LQKENI. The DNA of the CDR3 is TGTGCCAGCTCACGGACGACGAAAGGGAGCTATGGCTACACCTTC. This codes for CASSRTTKGSYGYTF.

This chain connects TRBV7-9 to TRBJ2-1; 9 nucleotides align to TRBD1. Trimming took 4 bases from V and 8 from J; bases not matched to a gene: 15. Per the germline V gene, CDR1 is SEHNR and CDR2 is FQNEAQ (reference sequence). The CDR3 is made up of 17 amino acids. CDR3 sequence reads: CASSSSTGTGYRDEQFF. CDR3 sequence (DNA): TGTGCCAGCAGCTCCTCTACCGGGACAGGGTATCGGGATGAGCAGTTCTTC. The full variable domain, its missing parts supplied by reference TRBV7-9 and TRBJ2-1, is DTGVSQNPRHKITKRGQNVTFRCDPISEHNRLYWYRQTLGQGPEFLTYFQNEAQLEKSRLLSDRFSAERPKGSFSTLEIQRTEQGDSAMYLCASSSSTGTGYRDEQFFGPGTRLTVL.

The sample holds a few counts of this clone. The gene calls are TRBV5-1 and TRBJ2-1; D perhaps matches TRBD2 (6 bases). V was cut by 1 base and J by 3 bases, with 14 bases left in between. Germline V CDR1 and CDR2: SGHRS, YFSETQ. This CDR3 is built from 16 residues. The CDR3 loop reads CASSLTIRRGYNEQFF. CDR3 sequence (DNA): TGCGCCAGCAGCTTGACTATCAGGAGGGGCTACAATGAGCAGTTCTTC.

This clone was observed a handful of times. The chain joins TRBV7-9 to TRBJ2-7; 10 positions agree with TRBD1. Germline lookup yields CDR1 SEHNR and CDR2 FQNEAQ (reference sequence). The junction had 1 base not matched to a gene; V was cut back by 2 bases and J by 3 bases. This CDR3 is 14 amino acids long. The DNA for the CDR3 is TGTGCCAGCAGCTTACGGGACAGGGGCTACGAGCAGTACTTC. Protein: CASSLRDRGYEQYF. The full variable domain, in which reference TRBV7-9 and TRBJ2-7 provide the parts outside the CDR3, is DTGVSQNPRHKITKRGQNVTFRCDPISEHNRLYWYRQTLGQGPEFLTYFQNEAQLEKSRLLSDRFSAERPKGSFSTLEIQRTEQGDSAMYLCASSLRDRGYEQYFGPGTRLTVT.

This clone came up a few times. The chain has TRBV18 and TRBJ2-5, with D possibly being TRBD2 (6 bases). Germline V gene lookup returns CDR1 KGHSH and CDR2 LQKENI. CDR3 length equals 16 residues. Trimming stripped 3 bases from V and 5 bases from J, with 19 bases between. CDR3 loop: CASSPLAGTFGETQYF. Written as DNA, the CDR3 is TGTGCCAGCTCACCTCTGGCGGGGACCTTCGGGGAGACCCAGTACTTC.

This sequence joins TRBV7-9 and TRBJ2-1; 9 bases are a match to TRBD1. After removal of 3 bases from V and 4 bases from J, the junction contained 4 bases not matched to a gene. The CDR3 runs 15 residues. Germline V lookup: CDR1 SEHNR, CDR2 FQNEAQ (reference sequence). CDR3 amino acids: CASSFGGTGYNEQFF. DNA of the CDR3: TGTGCCAGCAGCTTTGGGGGGACAGGGTACAATGAGCAGTTCTTC.

The V call is TRBV2, the J call TRBJ1-6; possibly TRBD1 for D (6 bases). The germline V gene has CDR1 SNHLY and CDR2 FYNNEI. CDR3 length: 15 amino acids. Trimming pared 4 bases from V and 7 bases from J, leaving 14 bases between. The CDR3 spells CASSVRRGENSPLHF. In DNA, the CDR3 is TGTGCCAGCAGTGTCCGCAGGGGAGAGAATTCACCCCTCCACTTT.

The CDR3 nucleotides are TGTGCCAGCAGCTTAGAGGGGACCGCGCGCATTCAGTACTTC. It specifies CASSLEGTARIQYF. This rearrangement joins TRBV7-2 to TRBJ2-4; TRBD1 or TRBD2 may be the D gene (5 bases each). In germline, CDR1 is SGHTA, CDR2 FQGNSA. The CDR3 length is 14 residues. With 1 base removed from V and 9 bases from J, the gap between germline ends came to 13 bases. The variable domain in full, with the rest retrieved from reference TRBV7-2 and TRBJ2-4, is GAGVSQSPSNKVTEKGKDVELRCDPISGHTALYWYRQSLGQGLEFLIYFQGNSAPDKSGLPSDRFSAERTGGSVSTLTIQRTQQEDSAVYLCASSLEGTARIQYFGAGTRLSVL.

This clone was counted between two and nine times. This chain links TRBV18 with TRBJ1-4; no clear D gene. The V and J ends lost 3 bases and 0 bases respectively, with 5 bases between them. There are 14 residues in the CDR3. Germline V gene sequence: CDR1 KGHSH, CDR2 LQKENI. In DNA, the CDR3 is TGTGCCAGCTCACCGCTTCCAACTAATGAAAAACTGTTTTTT. Protein: CASSPLPTNEKLFF. Full variable domain (missing parts from reference TRBV18 and TRBJ1-4): NAGVMQNPRHLVRRRGQEARLRCSPMKGHSHVYWYRQLPEEGLKFMVYLQKENIIDESGMPKERFSAEFPKEGPSILRIQQVVRGDSAAYFCASSPLPTNEKLFFGSGTQLSVL.